Following are 18 T cell receptor beta chains from one sample sequenced in a study of T cell repertoires and Cas9 in healthy adults. Data came from immunoSEQ multiplex PCR; TCRdb stores just in-frame clones and leaves some out. The sample has about 20,000 clones, 75% to 95% seen once. Sequencing used CD4+ effector T cells (CD127+, CD25-, CD137-, CD154-) from PBMCs; culture status not recorded. These receptors came from a human donor in good health.

To note about this clone: In the same sample, other DNA sequences code for this CDR3. The V gene is TRBV28, the J gene TRBJ2-2; D possibly corresponds to TRBD2 (6 bases). The CDR3 sequence is 15 residues long. V lost 7 bases and J lost 2, with 14 bases in between. The germline V gene has CDR1 MDHEN and CDR2 SYDVKM. CDR3 amino acids: CASTPWGDNTGELFF. The DNA of the CDR3 is TGTGCCAGCACACCTTGGGGGGACAACACCGGGGAGCTGTTTTTT.

The V gene is TRBV4-1, the J gene TRBJ2-1; D tentatively fits TRBD1 or TRBD2 (6 bases each). Trimming removed 1 base at V and 7 bases at J, with 14 bases between. Germline V lookup: CDR1 MGHRA, CDR2 YSYEKL. The CDR3 has 15 amino acids. CDR3 sequence: CASSQVGGRRNEQFF. The CDR3 DNA follows: TGCGCCAGCAGCCAAGTGGGGGGCCGGAGGAATGAGCAGTTCTTC.

This clone was picked up a small number of times. The chain has TRBV6-1 and TRBJ1-3, with D unclear. The CDR3 totals 14 residues. Germline V gene sequence: CDR1 MNHNS, CDR2 SASEGT. The V and J ends lost 3 bases and 0 bases respectively, with 6 bases between them. The CDR3 protein is CASSDRYSGNTIYF. CDR3 DNA: TGTGCCAGCAGTGACAGATACTCTGGAAACACCATATATTTT.

The V call is TRBV4-1, the J call TRBJ2-1; 12 bases are shared with TRBD2. J lost 0 bases, V lost 2 bases, and 11 bases had no gene match. Germline CDR1 and CDR2: MGHRA and YSYEKL. CDR3 length equals 20 residues. This CDR3 is CASSQTRTSGMLSSYNEQFF. The CDR3 DNA sequence: TGCGCCAGCAGCCAAACTCGGACTAGCGGGATGCTGAGCTCCTACAATGAGCAGTTCTTC.

The chain recombines TRBV6-1 with TRBJ1-5; D uncertain. V gave up 1 base and J gave up 4 bases, with 8 bases separating them. CDR3 length: 14 amino acids. Germline V lookup: CDR1 MNHNS, CDR2 SASEGT. The DNA for the CDR3 is TGTGCCAGCAGTGAAGGATCCGGGAATCAGCCCCAGCATTTT. Translating it yields CASSEGSGNQPQHF.

The chain uses TRBV28 and TRBJ2-7; D uncertain. V gave up 6 bases and J gave up 1 base, with 10 bases separating them. The germline CDR1 and CDR2 sequences are MDHEN and SYDVKM. The CDR3 length is 13 residues. The CDR3 DNA sequence: TGTGCCAGCAGCCCGGCGACATCCTACGAGCAGTACTTC. Protein sequence: CASSPATSYEQYF.

This clone was seen just once. The gene calls are TRBV4-1 and TRBJ2-7; D unclear. CDR1 and CDR2 (germline): MGHRA, YSYEKL. CDR3 size: 15 residues. V was trimmed by 0 bases and J by 3 bases, leaving 12 bases between them. The CDR3 nucleotides are TGCGCCAGCAGCCAAGAAGGGCTACCGATCTACGAGCAGTACTTC. This codes for CASSQEGLPIYEQYF.

The chain combines TRBV29-1 with TRBJ2-3; no reliable D call. Trimming shortened V by 1 base and J by 7 bases, and 15 bases separated the two germline ends. Germline V gene lookup returns CDR1 SQVTM and CDR2 ANQGSEA. This CDR3 contains 14 residues. DNA for the CDR3: TGCAGCGTTGAAGCCGGGCCCCGAGGAAATACGCAGTATTTT. This sequence encodes CSVEAGPRGNTQYF.

The gene calls are TRBV7-2 and TRBJ2-2; 12 bases align to TRBD2. The CDR3 length is 19 residues. Losses at the gene ends were 4 bases for V and 6 bases for J; bases not matched to a gene: 15. Per the germline V gene, CDR1 is SGHTA and CDR2 is FQGNSA. The CDR3 region is CASSSPRASGRAGSGELFF. The CDR3 DNA is TGTGCCAGCAGCTCGCCTAGGGCTAGCGGGAGGGCCGGTTCCGGGGAGCTGTTTTTT.

This rearrangement joins TRBV4-1 to TRBJ2-2, with TRBD2 matching over 10 bases. V shed 2 bases and J 4 bases; nucleotides not matched to a gene: 4. The CDR3 totals 16 residues. In germline, CDR1 is MGHRA, CDR2 YSYEKL. In nucleotides, the CDR3 is TGCGCCAGCAGCCAATTAGCGGGAGGCGGCACCGGGGAGCTGTTTTTT. Protein: CASSQLAGGGTGELFF.

The V gene is TRBV7-9, the J gene TRBJ1-3; D remains ambiguous. The CDR3 totals 15 residues. V lost 1 base and J lost 0, with 7 bases in between. Germline CDR1 and CDR2: SEHNR and FQNEAQ (reference sequence). In DNA form, the CDR3 reads TGTGCCAGCAGCTTAGGACCGAGCTCTGGAAACACCATATATTTT. Its protein is CASSLGPSSGNTIYF. The full variable domain, with the rest looked up from reference TRBV7-9 and TRBJ1-3, is DTGVSQNPRHKITKRGQNVTFRCDPISEHNRLYWYRQTLGQGPEFLTYFQNEAQLEKSRLLSDRFSAERPKGSFSTLEIQRTEQGDSAMYLCASSLGPSSGNTIYFGEGSWLTVV.

The gene calls are TRBV18 and TRBJ1-5; 7 bases are a match to TRBD1. The CDR3 length is 15 residues. CDR1 is KGHSH and CDR2 is LQKENI in the germline V gene. Trimming cost V 3 bases and J 5 bases; bases outside gene matches: 7. CDR3 sequence reads: CASSPKRTGDQPQHF. DNA of the CDR3: TGTGCCAGCTCACCGAAAAGGACAGGCGATCAGCCCCAGCATTTT.

In the case of this clone: The identical CDR3 is also encoded by other nucleotide sequences in the sample. The genes are TRBV4-1 and TRBJ2-1; weak D call: TRBD2 (5 bases). The CDR3 totals 14 residues. The V end lost 4 bases, the J end lost 7 bases, and 14 bases lay between the germline ends. Germline V gives CDR1 MGHRA, CDR2 YSYEKL. In DNA form, the CDR3 reads TGCGCCAGCAGCCGCGGACTCCTCTCGAATGAGCAGTTCTTC. Translating gives CASSRGLLSNEQFF.

The chain joins TRBV10-3 to TRBJ2-2, with 7 bases that match TRBD1. The junction had 5 bases not matched to a gene; V was cut back by 3 bases and J by 1 base. Germline V gene lookup returns CDR1 ENHRY and CDR2 SYGVKD. The CDR3 covers 16 residues. In DNA, the CDR3 is TGTGCCATCAGTGATAGGGGGCGGGTGAACACCGGGGAGCTGTTTTTT. This sequence encodes CAISDRGRVNTGELFF.

V gene TRBV5-1 combines with J gene TRBJ2-7; TRBD2 aligns across 7 bases. Per the germline V gene, CDR1 is SGHRS and CDR2 is YFSETQ. V dropped 0 bases and J dropped 6; count of bases not matched to a gene: 6. CDR3 length: 14 residues. The CDR3 loop reads CASSLVAGVGEQYF. In nucleotides, the CDR3 is TGCGCCAGCAGCTTGGTCGCGGGAGTGGGCGAGCAGTACTTC.

This rearrangement joins TRBV5-4 to TRBJ2-7; D gene uncertain. Between the trimmed V and J ends, which lost 1 base and 1 base, there was a span of 9 bases. The CDR3 sequence is 14 residues long. Germline V CDR1 and CDR2: SGHNT, YYREEE (reference sequence). CDR3 nucleotides: TGTGCCAGCAGCTTGAGAGGACGATCCTACGAGCAGTACTTC. Amino acids: CASSLRGRSYEQYF.

Worth noting for this clone: A junction end diverges from the germline sequence, so it may reflect a read error. The chain couples TRBV27 to TRBJ1-5, with 7 bases that match TRBD1. Germline assignment: CDR1 MNHEY and CDR2 SMNVEV (reference sequence). The CDR3 has 16 residues. The CDR3 coding sequence is TGTGCCAACAGTTCACGAACAGGGGATAGCAATCAGCCCCAGCATTTT. Encoded protein: CANSSRTGDSNQPQHF.

J is TRBJ2-4 and V is TRBV28; 9 bases match TRBD1. J was trimmed by 1 base and V by 5 bases; bases with no gene match: 15. CDR3 length: 19 residues. From germline, CDR1 is MDHEN and CDR2 SYDVKM. This CDR3 is CASSPGQGPAKRAKNIQYF. The DNA for the CDR3 is TGTGCCAGCAGTCCCGGACAGGGGCCAGCTAAGAGGGCCAAAAACATTCAGTACTTC.